This is a list of T cell receptor beta chains from one sample in a study of blood T cell repertoires in COVID-19. The assay was immunoSEQ multiplex PCR, and TCRdb's table has in-frame clones only and misses some. This sample yields approximately 230,000 clones, of which about 85% are seen a single time; around 3.3% belongs to the top ten. Sequencing was done on a sample of peripheral blood. These TCRs come from a man younger than 35 with active or convalescent COVID-19. Each CDR3 is given with its conserved first and last residue. A D gene is named only where the DNA matches it firmly. A clone size is listed for some rows: how often the clone was seen (once, few, many), or a class if it is expanded.

d_call | j_call | clone_size | v_call | cdr3_aa | cdr3_nt
TRBD2 | TRBJ2-1 | - | TRBV10-3 | CAISQAGGYNEQFF | TGTGCCATCTCCCAAGCGGGGGGCTACAATGAGCAGTTCTTC
- | TRBJ2-1 | - | TRBV9 | CASSVGRGSLNRREQFF | TGTGCCAGCAGCGTAGGCCGTGGGTCACTAAACCGGAGAGAGCAGTTCTTC
- | TRBJ1-2 | once | TRBV18 | CASSPRTGGDYGYTF | TGTGCCAGCTCACCCCGTACCGGGGGAGACTATGGCTACACCTTC
TRBD2 | TRBJ2-5 | - | TRBV12-3/TRBV12-4 | CAIALADQETQYF | TGTGCCATCGCGCTAGCGGACCAAGAGACCCAGTACTTC
- | TRBJ1-2 | - | TRBV28 | CASSPEPVPYGYTF | TGTGCCAGCAGCCCAGAACCTGTACCCTATGGCTACACCTTC
- | TRBJ2-3 | once | TRBV19 | CASSISPSEQDTQYF | TGTGCCAGTAGTATTTCTCCCTCGGAGCAAGATACGCAGTATTTT
- | TRBJ1-4 | - | TRBV5-4 | CASSLVPAGEKLFF | TGTGCCAGCAGCTTGGTGCCCGCGGGGGAAAAACTGTTTTTT
TRBD1 | TRBJ2-7 | - | TRBV10-1 | CASSESNRGEQYF | TGCGCCAGCAGTGAGTCGAACAGGGGCGAGCAGTACTTC
- | TRBJ1-1 | - | TRBV27 | CASRIGTLGSGYTEAFF | TGTGCCAGCAGGATAGGGACACTCGGGTCGGGCTACACTGAAGCTTTCTTT
- | TRBJ2-3 | - | TRBV5-1 | CASRDTYRTDTQYF | TGCGCCAGCCGGGACACGTACCGCACAGATACGCAGTATTTT
- | TRBJ2-5 | once | TRBV11-2 | CASSLGEGGKETQYF | TGTGCCAGCAGCTTAGGGGAGGGGGGAAAGGAGACCCAGTACTTC
- | TRBJ1-6 | - | TRBV3-1/TRBV3-2 | CASSLAGRRGASPLHF | TGTGCCAGCAGCCTAGCAGGTCGGAGGGGTGCTTCACCCCTCCACTTT
TRBD1 | TRBJ2-1 | - | TRBV11-2 | CASSLGSGGNEQFF | TGTGCCAGCAGCTTAGGTTCAGGGGGCAATGAGCAGTTCTTC
- | TRBJ2-7 | - | TRBV7-9 | CASSLGQKGGYEQYF | TGTGCCAGCAGCTTAGGGCAGAAAGGGGGCTACGAGCAGTACTTC
TRBD2 | TRBJ2-2 | - | TRBV7-9 | CASSFSGGQTGELFF | TGTGCCAGCAGCTTTAGCGGGGGTCAGACCGGGGAGCTGTTTTTT
TRBD1 | TRBJ1-6 | once | TRBV19 | CASSMTGGASPLHF | TGTGCCAGTAGTATGACAGGGGGAGCCTCACCCCTCCACTTT
- | TRBJ1-2 | - | TRBV6-5 | CASSYSFGVGYTF | TGTGCCAGCAGTTACTCCTTCGGGGTCGGCTACACCTTC
- | TRBJ1-2 | few | TRBV18 | CASSSMEEGRSYTF | TGTGCCAGCTCGTCGATGGAGGAGGGCAGAAGCTACACCTTC
- | TRBJ2-7 | once | TRBV6-2/TRBV6-3 | CASSYRGAGEQYF | TGTGCCAGCAGTTACCGTGGGGCCGGCGAGCAGTACTTC
- | TRBJ2-1 | - | TRBV6-5 | CASSPQPDTYNEQFF | TGTGCCAGCAGCCCCCAGCCGGACACCTACAATGAGCAGTTCTTC
- | TRBJ1-1 | - | TRBV27 | CASSLRRLNTEAFF | TGTGCCAGCAGTTTGCGGCGGCTGAACACTGAAGCTTTCTTT
TRBD1 | TRBJ2-2 | few | TRBV6-1 | CASSEGQGVGTGELFF | TGTGCCAGCAGTGAGGGACAGGGAGTAGGCACCGGGGAGCTGTTTTTT
TRBD2 | TRBJ2-5 | - | TRBV10-3 | CAISEFAGGPETQYF | TGTGCCATCAGTGAATTTGCGGGGGGGCCGGAGACCCAGTACTTC
TRBD2 | TRBJ2-1 | - | TRBV7-8 | CASSISGGALNEQFF | TGTGCCAGCAGCATTAGCGGGGGGGCCCTCAATGAGCAGTTCTTC
- | TRBJ1-4 | once | TRBV20-1 | CSASPVEDAEKLFF | TGCAGTGCTAGTCCCGTGGAGGATGCGGAAAAACTGTTTTTT
TRBD1 | TRBJ1-5 | - | TRBV19 | CASGTGSFVTSNQPQHF | TGTGCCAGCGGGACAGGGTCATTCGTGACGAGCAATCAGCCCCAGCATTTT
- | TRBJ2-7 | - | TRBV2 | CASSGLSYEQYF | TGTGCCAGCAGTGGGCTCTCCTACGAGCAGTACTTC
- | TRBJ1-2 | - | TRBV19 | CASSIERGNYGYTF | TGTGCCAGTAGTATAGAGAGGGGGAACTATGGCTACACCTTC
- | TRBJ1-5 | once | TRBV28 | CASSFADIAYSNQPQHF | TGTGCCAGCAGTTTTGCGGACATTGCATATAGCAATCAGCCCCAGCATTTT
- | TRBJ2-6 | - | TRBV6-5 | CASEYSGANVLTF | TGTGCCAGTGAGTACTCTGGGGCCAACGTCCTGACTTTC
- | TRBJ2-1 | - | TRBV7-3 | CASSLTEGRTDEQFF | TGTGCCAGCAGCTTAACGGAGGGTCGGACGGATGAGCAGTTCTTC
- | TRBJ2-7 | - | TRBV7-2 | CASSLVAGEAYEQYF | TGTGCCAGCAGCTTAGTCGCGGGCGAGGCATACGAGCAGTACTTC
- | TRBJ2-7 | - | TRBV6-5 | CASIGQGYGEQYF | TGTGCCAGCATCGGGCAGGGATATGGCGAGCAGTACTTC
- | TRBJ1-6 | - | TRBV13 | CASSFSLPGPQTGHGNNSPLHF | TGTGCCAGCAGCTTTAGTTTGCCAGGGCCGCAAACGGGACACGGCAACAATTCACCCCTCCACTTT
- | TRBJ1-4 | - | TRBV28 | CASSPGGGGEKLFF | TGTGCCAGCAGTCCCGGCGGCGGGGGAGAAAAACTGTTTTTT
TRBD2 | TRBJ2-5 | - | TRBV9 | CASSVLVAGGSETQYF | TGTGCCAGCAGCGTCCTTGTGGCGGGAGGGTCAGAGACCCAGTACTTC
- | TRBJ1-5 | once | TRBV5-5 | CASDPWGGSGEKHF | TGTGCCAGCGACCCGTGGGGGGGGAGCGGGGAAAAGCATTTT
TRBD1 | TRBJ2-5 | once | TRBV30 | CAWEYRGRGETQYF | TGTGCCTGGGAATACAGGGGGCGAGGAGAGACCCAGTACTTC
- | TRBJ2-5 | - | TRBV10-3 | CAARGQLGQETQYF | TGTGCCGCCAGAGGACAGCTGGGTCAAGAGACCCAGTACTTC
TRBD2 | TRBJ2-5 | - | TRBV7-7 | CASSPVGGEGETQYF | TGTGCTAGCAGCCCCGTCGGGGGGGAGGGGGAGACCCAGTACTTC
- | TRBJ2-5 | - | TRBV7-2 | CASSLVLRPRETQYF | TGTGCCAGCAGCTTAGTACTCCGTCCTAGGGAGACCCAGTACTTC
- | TRBJ1-1 | - | TRBV14 | CASSQALPGVSPEAFF | TGTGCCAGCAGCCAAGCCTTACCAGGGGTCTCGCCTGAAGCTTTCTTT
- | TRBJ2-2 | - | TRBV7-3 | CASSFPGGELFF | TGTGCCAGCAGCTTCCCCGGCGGGGAGCTGTTTTTT
- | TRBJ1-4 | - | TRBV12-3/TRBV12-4 | CASSLFQGEKLFF | TGTGCCAGCAGTTTATTTCAGGGAGAAAAACTGTTTTTT
TRBD2 | TRBJ2-2 | - | TRBV9 | CASSVGSGGNGELFF | TGTGCCAGCAGCGTAGGCAGCGGGGGGAACGGGGAGCTGTTTTTT
- | TRBJ2-3 | - | TRBV24-1 | CATSDSDPGRDTQYF | TGTGCCACCAGTGATTCAGATCCAGGGAGGGATACGCAGTATTTT
- | TRBJ2-1 | - | TRBV7-2 | CASSPLRRDSPPHNEQFF | TGTGCCAGCAGCCCCCTGAGACGGGACTCCCCGCCTCACAATGAGCAGTTCTTC
- | TRBJ1-2 | - | TRBV7-9 | CASSFRAGIYGYTF | TGTGCCAGCAGCTTTAGGGCAGGGATCTATGGCTACACCTTC
- | TRBJ1-1 | - | TRBV20-1 | CSAPGSEAFF | TGCAGTGCTCCGGGATCAGAAGCTTTCTTT
- | TRBJ2-7 | - | TRBV6-5 | CASKEGLRSYEQYF | TGTGCCAGCAAAGAGGGTCTGAGATCCTACGAGCAGTACTTC
TRBD1 | TRBJ1-1 | - | TRBV7-9 | CASSFRGQGNEAFF | TGTGCCAGCAGCTTCCGAGGACAGGGGAATGAAGCTTTCTTT
- | TRBJ1-2 | - | TRBV3-1/TRBV3-2 | CASSSFSGVGNYGYTF | TGTGCCAGCAGCTCATTTTCAGGGGTCGGTAACTATGGCTACACCTTC
- | TRBJ2-7 | - | TRBV28 | CASRRLVYEQYF | TGTGCCAGCAGAAGACTAGTTTACGAGCAGTACTTC
- | TRBJ1-3 | - | TRBV9 | CASSVGGHDGNTIYF | TGTGCCAGCAGCGTAGGGGGGCATGATGGAAACACCATATATTTT
TRBD1 | TRBJ1-6 | few | TRBV6-5 | CASSPGQGYSPLHF | TGTGCCAGCAGTCCGGGACAGGGGTATTCACCCCTCCACTTT
- | TRBJ1-1 | few | TRBV3-1/TRBV3-2 | CASSQAGTLNTEAFF | TGTGCCAGCAGCCAAGCCGGGACACTGAACACTGAAGCTTTCTTT